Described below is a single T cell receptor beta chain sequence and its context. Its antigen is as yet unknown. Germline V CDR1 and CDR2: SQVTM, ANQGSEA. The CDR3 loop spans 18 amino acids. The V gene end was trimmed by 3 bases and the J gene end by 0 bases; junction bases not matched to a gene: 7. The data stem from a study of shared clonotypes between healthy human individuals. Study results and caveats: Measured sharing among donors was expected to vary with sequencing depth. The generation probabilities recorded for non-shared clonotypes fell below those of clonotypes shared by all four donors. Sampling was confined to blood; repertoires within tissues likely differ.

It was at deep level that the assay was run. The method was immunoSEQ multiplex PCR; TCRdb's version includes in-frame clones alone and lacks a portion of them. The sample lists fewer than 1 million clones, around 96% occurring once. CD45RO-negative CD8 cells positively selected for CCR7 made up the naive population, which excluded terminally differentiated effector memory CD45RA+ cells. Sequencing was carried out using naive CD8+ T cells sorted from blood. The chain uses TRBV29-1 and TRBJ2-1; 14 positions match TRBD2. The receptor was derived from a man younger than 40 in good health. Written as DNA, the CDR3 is TGCAGCGTTGAGACTAGCGGGAGGGTACGACCCTCCTACAATGAGCAGTTCTTC. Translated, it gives CSVETSGRVRPSYNEQFF.